The present entry profiles one T cell receptor (beta chain) with its context. The sample comes from a study of T cell responses to AZD1222 COVID-19 vaccine. Germline-derived CDR1 and CDR2 are SGHVS and FNYEAQ. The CDR3 is 13 residues long. The V gene end was trimmed by 3 bases and the J gene end by 5 bases; junction bases not matched to a gene: 1. Here immunoSEQ multiplex PCR was the method, and the copy in TCRdb shows in-frame clones only, minus some. In the table there are over 100,000 clones, approximately 84% of which are singletons. This TCR came from an adult in good health. The rearrangement uses TRBV7-6 and TRBJ1-1, with 9 bases fitting TRBD1. The sample was peripheral blood, taken on day 0 of AZD1222 vaccination. The CDR3 region has the DNA TGTGCCAGCAGCTTGACAGGGGGTACTGAAGCTTTCTTT. As protein: CASSLTGGTEAFF.